This TCR beta chain was sequenced in a study of cytomegalovirus exposure and HLA in healthy donors. 13 Jbeta primers and 60 Vbeta primers were used for the PCR. TCRdb's table, derived via immunoSEQ multiplex PCR, lists solely in-frame clones and lacks some. The table records a few hundred thousand clones, about 75% of them present only once. Findings and caveats of the study: Sequences of the TCR beta chain were said to predict the HLA-A and HLA-B alleles of most subjects accurately.

Looked up from germline, CDR1 is LNHDA and CDR2 is SQIVND (reference sequence). The germline V and J ends were trimmed by 3 bases and 3 bases, with 19 bases remaining between them. This CDR3 is 17 amino acids long. As regards this clone: Its antigen is not known.

The sample comprised PBMCs. This sequence joins TRBV19 and TRBJ2-3; tentative D call: TRBD1 (6 bases). The TCR sequence derives from a female donor in good health and CMV-seronegative. The CDR3 is CASSITVGRGSTDTQYF. For the CDR3, the DNA is TGTGCCAGTAGTATCACGGTGGGTAGGGGGAGTACAGATACGCAGTATTTT.